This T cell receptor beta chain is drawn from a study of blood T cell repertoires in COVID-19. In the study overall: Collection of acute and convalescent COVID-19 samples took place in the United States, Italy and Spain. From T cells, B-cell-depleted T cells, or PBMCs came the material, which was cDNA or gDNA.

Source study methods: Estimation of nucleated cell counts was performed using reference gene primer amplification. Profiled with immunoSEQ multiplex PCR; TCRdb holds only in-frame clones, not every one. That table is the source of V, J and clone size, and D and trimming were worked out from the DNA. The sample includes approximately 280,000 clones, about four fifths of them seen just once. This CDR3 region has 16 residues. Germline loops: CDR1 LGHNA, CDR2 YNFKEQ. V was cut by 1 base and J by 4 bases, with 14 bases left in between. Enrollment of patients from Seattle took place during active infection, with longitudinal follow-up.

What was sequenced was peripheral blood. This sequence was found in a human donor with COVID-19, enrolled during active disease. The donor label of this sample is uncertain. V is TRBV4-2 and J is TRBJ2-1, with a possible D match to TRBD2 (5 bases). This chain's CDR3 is CASSQGGTPGYNEQFF. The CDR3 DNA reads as TGTGCCAGCAGCCAAGGAGGCACCCCGGGGTACAATGAGCAGTTCTTC.